This section outlines one T cell receptor (beta chain) sequence together with its context. These data originate in a study of blood T cells in healthy people across ages. With a J-beta primer mix and a sample-barcoded 5' primer, a second PCR ran about 7 to 12 cycles. MiXCR was run by TCRdb on the 5' RACE reads, yielding one entry per CDR3 protein. Here the sample spans around 650,000 distinct CDR3 sequences, around 43% being singletons. The CDR3 length is 14 residues. In germline, CDR1 is SGHRS, CDR2 YFSETQ. J lost 5 bases, V lost 4 bases, and 6 bases had no gene match. The specimen sequenced was blood. V gene TRBV5-1 combines with J gene TRBJ2-3, with TRBD1 matching 8 bases. This TCR derives from a man older than 75 in good health. The CDR3 DNA sequence: TGCGCCAGCAGCCCGGACAGGGAAGGAGATACGCAGTATTTT. Translating it yields CASSPDREGDTQYF.